This passage covers 10 T cell receptor beta chains from one sample sequenced in a study of T-cell memory formation after mild COVID-19. TCRdb reprocessed the 5' RACE reads with MiXCR, giving one entry per CDR3 protein. Here the sample spans roughly 580,000 distinct CDR3 sequences, roughly 18% being singletons. The sample consisted of PBMCs or a T cell subset sorted from them (not recorded which). These receptors originate from an adult woman who had mild COVID-19 (a few samples of this study predate the infection). Cell type and time point are not known.

The rearrangement joins TRBV30 to TRBJ2-7; the match to TRBD2 covers 7 bases. V was pared by 0 bases and J by 7 bases, with 9 bases of the junction left unmatched. Germline V gives CDR1 GTSNPN, CDR2 SVGIG (reference sequence). This CDR3 is built from 14 residues. As DNA, the CDR3 is TGTGCCTGGAGTGTAGGGAGGGGTACCATGGAGCAGTACTTC. Translation gives CAWSVGRGTMEQYF.

The V call is TRBV12-3 or TRBV12-4, the J call TRBJ1-6, with D unclear. CDR3 length equals 14 residues. V lost 5 bases, J lost 10 bases, and 15 bases lay in between. The CDR3 DNA is TGTGCCAGCAGTCTCGGACCGATATACTCACCCCTCCACTTT. Protein: CASSLGPIYSPLHF.

This rearrangement joins TRBV6-1 to TRBJ1-5, with TRBD1 matching 10 bases. Germline CDR1 reads MNHNS; CDR2 reads SASEGT. There are 14 residues in the CDR3. Trimming removed 8 bases from V and 10 bases from J; junction bases left unmatched: 11. CDR3 sequence (DNA): TGTGCCAGCGGGGACAGGGGACTAATCAGCCCCCAGCATTTT. Protein: CASGDRGLISPQHF.

This clonotype was seen a handful of times. The chain is built from TRBV29-1 and TRBJ2-7, with D unresolved. The CDR3 is 11 amino acids. V lost 4 bases, J lost 0 bases, and 4 bases lay in between. The germline V gene encodes CDR1 SQVTM and CDR2 ANQGSEA. This chain's CDR3 is CSVVLSYEQYF. CDR3 nucleotides: TGCAGCGTTGTTCTCTCCTACGAGCAGTACTTC.

The rearrangement links TRBV7-8 to TRBJ2-7; D unresolved. Germline V CDR1 and CDR2: SGHVS, FQNEAQ. CDR3 length: 12 amino acids. The V gene lost 3 bases and the J gene lost 6 bases, with 9 bases spanning the gap. The CDR3 nucleotides are TGTGCCAGCAGCTTTAATACTGGCGAGCAGTACTTC. Protein sequence: CASSFNTGEQYF.

This clonotype appeared a few times. This chain uses TRBV12-3 or TRBV12-4 with TRBJ2-7; 10 bases are a match to TRBD1. The junction had 6 bases not matched to a gene; V was cut back by 3 bases and J by 4 bases. This CDR3 contains 15 residues. CDR3 region: CASSFTPGQGYEQYF. In DNA form, the CDR3 reads TGTGCCAGCAGTTTCACTCCGGGACAGGGGTACGAGCAGTACTTC.

This chain uses TRBV6-5 with TRBJ2-1, with 9 bases that match TRBD1. V gave up 4 bases and J gave up 6 bases; unmatched junction bases: 10. Germline loops: CDR1 MNHEY, CDR2 SVGAGI. The CDR3 is 16 residues long. The CDR3 region is CASSSAGQGVSNEQFF. DNA for the CDR3: TGTGCCAGCAGTTCGGCGGGACAGGGAGTTAGCAATGAGCAGTTCTTC.

The chain's CDR3 is CATSMSSDTQYF. DNA for the CDR3: TGTGCCACCAGCATGTCGTCAGATACGCAGTATTTT. The chain combines TRBV24-1 with TRBJ2-3; D remains unclear. The CDR3 runs 12 residues. Germline loops: CDR1 KGHDR, CDR2 SFDVKD. Trimming pared 7 bases from V and 4 bases from J, leaving 8 bases between.

The chain recombines TRBV4-1 with TRBJ2-1, with D hard to call. This CDR3 region has 14 residues. Looked up from germline, CDR1 is MGHRA and CDR2 is YSYEKL. V was trimmed by 8 bases and J by 10 bases, leaving 21 bases between them. CDR3 coding DNA: TGCGCCAGCGGTCCACAGTTGTGGGGTGGAGAGCAGTTCTTC. Translated, it gives CASGPQLWGGEQFF.

This sequence joins TRBV19 and TRBJ1-1; D unclear. The CDR3 length is 13 residues. In germline, CDR1 is LNHDA, CDR2 SQIVND (reference sequence). V gave up 3 bases and J gave up 7 bases, with 12 bases separating them. CDR3 DNA sequence: TGTGCCAGTAGTATCTCGGGTCCAAATGAAGCTTTCTTT. It specifies CASSISGPNEAFF.